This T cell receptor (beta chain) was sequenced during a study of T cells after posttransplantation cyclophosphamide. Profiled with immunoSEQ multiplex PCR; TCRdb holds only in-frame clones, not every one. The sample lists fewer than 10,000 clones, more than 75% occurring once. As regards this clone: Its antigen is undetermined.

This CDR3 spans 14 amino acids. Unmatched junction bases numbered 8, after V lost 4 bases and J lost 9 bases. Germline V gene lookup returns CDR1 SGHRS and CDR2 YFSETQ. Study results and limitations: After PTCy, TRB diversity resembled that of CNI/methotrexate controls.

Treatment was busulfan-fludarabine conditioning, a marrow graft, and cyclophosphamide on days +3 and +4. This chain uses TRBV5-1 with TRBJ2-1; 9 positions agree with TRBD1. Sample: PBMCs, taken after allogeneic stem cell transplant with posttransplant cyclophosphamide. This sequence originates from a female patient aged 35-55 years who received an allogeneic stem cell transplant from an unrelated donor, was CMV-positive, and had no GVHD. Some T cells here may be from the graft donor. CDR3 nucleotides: TGCGCCAGCAGCCGGACACAGGGGGCGACTGAGCAGTTCTTC. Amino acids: CASSRTQGATEQFF.